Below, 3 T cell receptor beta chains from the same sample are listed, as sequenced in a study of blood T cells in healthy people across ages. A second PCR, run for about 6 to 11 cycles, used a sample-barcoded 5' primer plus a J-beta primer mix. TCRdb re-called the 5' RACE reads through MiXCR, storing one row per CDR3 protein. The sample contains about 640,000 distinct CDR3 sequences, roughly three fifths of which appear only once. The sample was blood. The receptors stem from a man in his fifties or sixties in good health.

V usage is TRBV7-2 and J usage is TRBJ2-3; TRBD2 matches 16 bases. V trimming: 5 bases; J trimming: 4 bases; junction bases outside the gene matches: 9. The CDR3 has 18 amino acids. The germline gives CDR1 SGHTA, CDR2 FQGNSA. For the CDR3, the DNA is TGTGCCAGCAGCGCTCGTGGGGGACTAGCGGGAGGGGCAGATACGCAGTATTTT. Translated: CASSARGGLAGGADTQYF.

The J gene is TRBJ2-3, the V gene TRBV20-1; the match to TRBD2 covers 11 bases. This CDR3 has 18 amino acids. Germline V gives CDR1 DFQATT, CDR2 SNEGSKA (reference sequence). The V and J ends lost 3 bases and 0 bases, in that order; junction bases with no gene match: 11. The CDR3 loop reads CSARALAGGAPSTDTQYF. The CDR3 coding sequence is TGCAGTGCTAGGGCCCTAGCGGGGGGCGCCCCTAGCACAGATACGCAGTATTTT.

The DNA for the CDR3 is TGTGCCAGCAGCGCTTGGAAGGCAGGCTGGTACCAAGAGACCCAGTACTTC. Translated: CASSAWKAGWYQETQYF. The chain is built from TRBV21-1 and TRBJ2-5. TRBV21-1 is a known pseudogene. CDR3 length: 17 residues.